These 31 T cell receptor beta chains were sequenced from one sample in a study of blood T cell repertoires in COVID-19. Repertoires were generated with immunoSEQ multiplex PCR, while TCRdb's copy carries only in-frame clones and drops some. The sample consists of 250,000 to 300,000 clones, approximately 85% of them appearing once. The sequenced sample consisted of PBMCs or T cells enriched from blood (not recorded which). These receptor sequences come from a woman aged 45-59 years who had recovered from COVID-19.

The chain joins TRBV11-2 to TRBJ2-1; tentative D call: TRBD2 (5 bases). From germline, CDR1 is SGHAT and CDR2 FQNNGV. This CDR3 spans 16 amino acids. V was trimmed by 0 bases and J by 2 bases, leaving 11 bases between them. CDR3 DNA: TGTGCCAGCAGCTTAGATCCATCTAGCCCCTACAATGAGCAGTTCTTC. Translation: CASSLDPSSPYNEQFF. The full variable domain, with the rest looked up from reference TRBV11-2 and TRBJ2-1, is EAGVAQSPRYKIIEKRQSVAFWCNPISGHATLYWYQQILGQGPKLLIQFQNNGVVDDSQLPKDRFSAERLKGVDSTLKIQPAKLEDSAVYLCASSLDPSSPYNEQFFGPGTRLTVL.

The chain is built from TRBV5-1 and TRBJ1-1; unclear D gene. V lost 0 bases and J lost 7, with 10 bases in between. CDR1 and CDR2 from the germline V gene are SGHRS and YFSETQ. CDR3 length: 13 amino acids. The CDR3 nucleotides read TGCGCCAGCAGCTTGGGACACGCCAATGAAGCTTTCTTT. Translated: CASSLGHANEAFF.

The chain has TRBV5-6 and TRBJ1-1, with D possibly TRBD1 on 5 matching bases. The CDR3 has 15 residues. Trimming took 3 bases from V and 3 from J, leaving 15 bases between them. Germline V gives CDR1 SGHDT, CDR2 YYEEEE. CDR3 sequence: CASSSFGRGDTEAFF. The CDR3 DNA reads TGTGCCAGCAGCTCGTTCGGGAGAGGGGACACTGAAGCTTTCTTT.

The chain is built from TRBV7-2 and TRBJ2-5; TRBD2 matches at 13 bases. Germline V gene data show CDR1 as SGHTA and CDR2 as FQGNSA. There are 18 residues in the CDR3. V lost 3 bases, J lost 5 bases, and 12 bases stayed unmatched. DNA for the CDR3: TGTGCCAGCAGCTTGCAATCCCTTGGACTAGCGGGAGCTGAGACCCAGTACTTC. It specifies CASSLQSLGLAGAETQYF.

V usage is TRBV30 and J usage is TRBJ2-3; 8 bases align to TRBD1. Unmatched junction bases numbered 8, after V lost 1 base and J lost 2 bases. CDR3 length equals 16 residues. The germline V gene has CDR1 GTSNPN and CDR2 SVGIG (reference sequence). The CDR3 nucleotides read TGTGCCTGGAGTGAGGACAGGGCGCACTACACAGATACGCAGTATTTT. It codes for CAWSEDRAHYTDTQYF.

The genes are TRBV7-8 and TRBJ2-1, with D possibly TRBD2 on 6 matching bases. V dropped 5 bases and J dropped 5 bases, with 13 bases sitting between them. Per germline, CDR1 SGHVS and CDR2 FQNEAQ. This CDR3 contains 14 residues. Here the CDR3 DNA reads TGTGCCAGCAGCGCCGGGGGACGGCACAATGAGCAGTTCTTC. As protein: CASSAGGRHNEQFF.

This chain connects TRBV5-1 to TRBJ2-1, with 7 bases that match TRBD2. CDR3 length: 17 amino acids. With V trimmed by 1 base and J by 4 bases, 11 bases remained unmatched. Germline CDR1 is SGHRS and CDR2 is YFSETQ. CDR3 sequence reads: CASSLSLQAGLYNEQFF. Written as DNA, the CDR3 is TGCGCCAGCAGCTTGTCTCTTCAAGCGGGGTTGTACAATGAGCAGTTCTTC.

DNA of the CDR3: TGTGCCAGCAGCCAAGCCGGGAGTCCGTTTTCCTACGAGCAGTACTTC. As protein: CASSQAGSPFSYEQYF. This sequence joins TRBV14 and TRBJ2-7; D is perhaps TRBD2 (6 bases). Trimming removed 1 base at V and 1 base at J, with 14 bases between. Germline-derived CDR1 and CDR2 are SGHDN and FVKESK. This CDR3 is built from 16 residues.

The chain uses TRBV28 and TRBJ1-1, with 7 bases aligning to TRBD1. The germline gives CDR1 MDHEN, CDR2 SYDVKM. J gave up 8 bases and V 3 bases, and 12 bases lay outside the gene matches. The CDR3 length is 15 residues. The CDR3 DNA reads as TGTGCCAGCAGTTTGGGGGACAGTATGAATCGAGAAGCTTTCTTT. It specifies CASSLGDSMNREAFF. Supplemented by reference TRBV28 and TRBJ1-1, the full variable domain reads DVKVTQSSRYLVKRTGEKVFLECVQDMDHENMFWYRQDPGLGLRLIYFSYDVKMKEKGDIPEGYSVSREKKERFSLILESASTNQTSMYLCASSLGDSMNREAFFGQGTRLTVV.

The rearrangement joins TRBV28 to TRBJ1-1; 10 bases align to TRBD1. The CDR3 loop spans 17 amino acids. The V gene's germline CDR1 is MDHEN and CDR2 SYDVKM. With V trimmed by 6 bases and J by 0 bases, 10 bases remained unmatched. The CDR3 coding sequence is TGTGCCAGCAGCCCCCCGGGACAGGGGATGTTGAACACTGAAGCTTTCTTT. Translation gives CASSPPGQGMLNTEAFF. Looking up the rest from reference TRBV28 and TRBJ1-1 gives the full variable domain: DVKVTQSSRYLVKRTGEKVFLECVQDMDHENMFWYRQDPGLGLRLIYFSYDVKMKEKGDIPEGYSVSREKKERFSLILESASTNQTSMYLCASSPPGQGMLNTEAFFGQGTRLTVV.

This rearrangement joins TRBV5-1 to TRBJ1-2; 7 bases agree with TRBD1. The length of the CDR3 is 14 residues. V lost 1 base to trimming and J lost 11 bases; unmatched junction nucleotides: 11. Looked up from germline, CDR1 is SGHRS and CDR2 is YFSETQ. The CDR3 DNA reads as TGCGCCAGCAGCTTGTCGGTGGACCAGGGGGATTACACCTTC. Translated, it gives CASSLSVDQGDYTF. Looking up the rest from reference TRBV5-1 and TRBJ1-2 gives the full variable domain: KAGVTQTPRYLIKTRGQQVTLSCSPISGHRSVSWYQQTPGQGLQFLFEYFSETQRNKGNFPGRFSGRQFSNSRSEMNVSTLELGDSALYLCASSLSVDQGDYTFGSGTRLTVV.

The V call is TRBV27, the J call TRBJ2-5, with 11 bases matching TRBD1. In germline, CDR1 is MNHEY, CDR2 SMNVEV (reference sequence). V lost 7 bases and J lost 5; bases outside the gene matches: 12. The CDR3 covers 16 residues. The CDR3 sequence is CASNPWTGGGLETQYF. For the CDR3, the DNA is TGTGCCAGCAACCCCTGGACAGGGGGCGGACTGGAGACCCAGTACTTC.

The genes are TRBV19 and TRBJ1-2; 8 positions match TRBD1. Germline V gene lookup returns CDR1 LNHDA and CDR2 SQIVND (reference sequence). V shed 4 bases, J shed 4 bases, and the junction held 8 bases outside the gene matches. The length of the CDR3 is 15 residues. CDR3 nucleotide sequence: TGTGCCAGTAGTAACCGGGACAGGAGAGTCTATGGCTACACCTTC. It is translated as CASSNRDRRVYGYTF. Full variable domain (rest looked up from reference TRBV19 and TRBJ1-2): DGGITQSPKYLFRKEGQNVTLSCEQNLNHDAMYWYRQDPGQGLRLIYYSQIVNDFQKGDIAEGYSVSREKKESFPLTVTSAQKNPTAFYLCASSNRDRRVYGYTFGSGTRLTVV.

The chain recombines TRBV27 with TRBJ1-2; 12 nucleotides agree with TRBD1. V gave up 6 bases and J gave up 8 bases; unmatched junction bases: 13. The CDR3 is made up of 16 amino acids. Per the germline V gene, CDR1 is MNHEY and CDR2 is SMNVEV (reference sequence). The CDR3 region is CASSPKSGQGAKGYTF. The CDR3 DNA sequence: TGTGCCAGCAGCCCGAAATCGGGACAGGGGGCCAAGGGCTACACCTTC.

This clone has only one observation. The rearrangement joins TRBV10-3 to TRBJ1-2, with 9 bases fitting TRBD1. V dropped 11 bases and J dropped 5; count of bases not matched to a gene: 6. The CDR3 has 12 residues. Germline-derived CDR1 and CDR2 are ENHRY and SYGVKD. CDR3 sequence (DNA): TGTGCCCTCGGACAGGGGACGTATGGCTACACCTTC. Its protein product is CALGQGTYGYTF.

V gene TRBV27 combines with J gene TRBJ2-7, with no clear D. Germline V lookup: CDR1 MNHEY, CDR2 SMNVEV (reference sequence). The length of the CDR3 is 13 residues. Deletions cut 7 bases from V and 6 bases from J, with 16 bases between. The CDR3 bases are TGTGCCAGCAACAACCTGTGGCGGTGCGAGCAGTACTTC. It codes for CASNNLWRCEQYF.

In this sample, this clone turned up a few times. The chain joins TRBV18 to TRBJ1-2, with 9 bases fitting TRBD1. V was pared by 5 bases and J by 2 bases, with 6 bases of the junction left unmatched. CDR3 length: 15 amino acids. CDR1 and CDR2 from the germline V gene are KGHSH and LQKENI. The CDR3 is CASSNRDRVNYGYTF. The CDR3 coding sequence is TGTGCCAGCTCAAACCGGGACAGGGTAAACTATGGCTACACCTTC.

This chain uses TRBV7-2 with TRBJ2-7; the D is unclear. V lost 2 bases, J lost 6 bases, and 5 bases lay in between. CDR3 length equals 11 residues. Germline V gene lookup returns CDR1 SGHTA and CDR2 FQGNSA. For the CDR3, the DNA is TGTGCCAGCAGCTTATATTTCGAGCAGTACTTC. It is translated as CASSLYFEQYF.

The chain joins TRBV19 to TRBJ2-1; the D gene is possibly TRBD2 (5 bases). Trimming cost V 4 bases and J 2 bases, with 12 bases left between them. The CDR3 extends over 15 amino acids. The V gene's germline CDR1 is LNHDA and CDR2 SQIVND (reference sequence). The CDR3 is CASSTTAGTYNEQFF. The CDR3 nucleotides are TGTGCCAGTAGTACTACCGCCGGGACCTACAATGAGCAGTTCTTC.

The chain couples TRBV5-1 to TRBJ2-1; 9 nucleotides agree with TRBD2. This CDR3 has 16 residues. The germline gives CDR1 SGHRS, CDR2 YFSETQ. Trimming cost V 1 base and J 9 bases; bases outside gene matches: 11. CDR3 DNA: TGCGCCAGCAGCTTGATGGCTAGCGGGATTAAAGGTGAGCAGTTCTTC. The encoded protein is CASSLMASGIKGEQFF. Full variable domain (outside the CDR3, taken from reference TRBV5-1 and TRBJ2-1): KAGVTQTPRYLIKTRGQQVTLSCSPISGHRSVSWYQQTPGQGLQFLFEYFSETQRNKGNFPGRFSGRQFSNSRSEMNVSTLELGDSALYLCASSLMASGIKGEQFFGPGTRLTVL.

V gene TRBV29-1 combines with J gene TRBJ2-1; 9 positions match TRBD2. J lost 4 bases, V lost 4 bases, and 8 bases had no gene match. The germline V gene has CDR1 SQVTM and CDR2 ANQGSEA. CDR3 length: 15 residues. CDR3 coding DNA: TGCAGCGTTGTGGTTGGACTAGCGTTATACAATGAGCAGTTCTTC. It translates to CSVVVGLALYNEQFF.

This clone was seen ten or more times. This chain uses TRBV11-2 with TRBJ1-3, with D perhaps matching TRBD1 (6 bases). Germline V gives CDR1 SGHAT, CDR2 FQNNGV. The CDR3 contains 14 residues. Trimming pared 7 bases from V and 2 bases from J, leaving 12 bases between. CDR3 bases: TGTGCCAGCACCCAGGGGAGCCCTGGAAACACCATATATTTT. This codes for CASTQGSPGNTIYF. Drawing the rest from reference TRBV11-2 and TRBJ1-3, the complete variable domain is EAGVAQSPRYKIIEKRQSVAFWCNPISGHATLYWYQQILGQGPKLLIQFQNNGVVDDSQLPKDRFSAERLKGVDSTLKIQPAKLEDSAVYLCASTQGSPGNTIYFGEGSWLTVV.

This rearrangement joins TRBV28 to TRBJ1-5, with 10 bases identical to TRBD1. Germline CDR1 is MDHEN and CDR2 is SYDVKM. The J segment lost 1 base and the V segment lost 2 bases, leaving 5 bases of the junction unmatched. The CDR3 spans 17 residues. Here the CDR3 reads CASSLGTGVGSNQPQHF. The CDR3 DNA follows: TGTGCCAGCAGTTTAGGGACAGGGGTCGGGAGCAATCAGCCCCAGCATTTT.

The chain combines TRBV5-5 with TRBJ1-2; possible D gene TRBD1, 6 bases. CDR3 length equals 15 residues. V lost 6 bases and J 6 bases, leaving 21 bases between the germline ends. Germline-derived CDR1 and CDR2 are SGHKS and YYEKEE (reference sequence). CDR3 loop: CASIPTGGRGHGYTF. In nucleotides, the CDR3 is TGTGCCAGCATCCCCACGGGGGGCCGAGGCCATGGCTACACCTTC.

A single count supports this clone. The chain joins TRBV27 to TRBJ2-1, with TRBD1 matching 9 bases. Germline CDR1 MNHEY, CDR2 SMNVEV (reference sequence). This CDR3 has 14 amino acids. J was trimmed by 6 bases and V by 8 bases; bases with no gene match: 8. Written as DNA, the CDR3 is TGTGCCAGCCGAAAACCGGGACAGGGCAATGAGCAGTTCTTC. It yields the protein CASRKPGQGNEQFF.

The gene calls are TRBV7-6 and TRBJ2-7, with TRBD1 as a possible D gene (6 bases). This CDR3 is built from 14 residues. V shed 4 bases and J shed 4 bases, with 14 bases lying between them. Germline V gene lookup returns CDR1 SGHVS and CDR2 FNYEAQ. CDR3 bases: TGTGCCAGCAGCTCGCAGGGGACGACTTACGAGCAGTACTTC. Translation gives CASSSQGTTYEQYF.

The chain employs TRBV7-2 and TRBJ1-4; D is undetermined. Germline CDR1 SGHTA, CDR2 FQGNSA. V lost 6 bases and J lost 3, with 14 bases in between. This CDR3 is 15 amino acids long. CDR3 nucleotide sequence: TGTGCCAGCAGTCGTCGACCCAGGTCTAATGAAAAACTGTTTTTT. Translating gives CASSRRPRSNEKLFF.

V gene TRBV7-9 combines with J gene TRBJ2-2; D call uncertain. The CDR3 has 14 amino acids. The V end lost 3 bases, the J end lost 2 bases, and 7 bases lay between the germline ends. Germline assignment: CDR1 SEHNR and CDR2 FQNEAQ (reference sequence). DNA for the CDR3: TGTGCCAGCAGCTTTCAGACAAACACCGGGGAGCTGTTTTTT. Translating it yields CASSFQTNTGELFF. Filled out from reference TRBV7-9 and TRBJ2-2, the complete variable domain reads DTGVSQNPRHKITKRGQNVTFRCDPISEHNRLYWYRQTLGQGPEFLTYFQNEAQLEKSRLLSDRFSAERPKGSFSTLEIQRTEQGDSAMYLCASSFQTNTGELFFGEGSRLTVL.

This clone was picked up a small number of times. The chain links TRBV5-4 to TRBJ1-2; D perhaps matches TRBD1 (6 bases). The CDR3 runs 15 residues. Germline V gene lookup returns CDR1 SGHNT and CDR2 YYREEE (reference sequence). Trimming shortened V by 0 bases and J by 1 base, and 10 bases separated the two germline ends. In nucleotides, the CDR3 is TGTGCCAGCAGCTTGGGGGGGCCCTATAACTATGGCTACACCTTC. It specifies CASSLGGPYNYGYTF.

The genes are TRBV5-5 and TRBJ2-7; no clear D. Looked up from germline, CDR1 is SGHKS and CDR2 is YYEKEE (reference sequence). The CDR3 extends over 11 amino acids. The V end lost 3 bases, the J end lost 1 base, and 2 bases lay between the germline ends. CDR3 nucleotide sequence: TGTGCCAGCAGCTCGTCCTACGAGCAGTACTTC. This gives the protein CASSSSYEQYF. The variable domain in full, with the rest retrieved from reference TRBV5-5 and TRBJ2-7, is DAGVTQSPTHLIKTRGQQVTLRCSPISGHKSVSWYQQVLGQGPQFIFQYYEKEERGRGNFPDRFSARQFPNYSSELNVNALLLGDSALYLCASSSSYEQYFGPGTRLTVT.

DNA for the CDR3: TGTGCCAGCAGTTTATGGCGGGAGGCGAGGTACTACGAGCAGTACTTC. It encodes CASSLWREARYYEQYF. The genes are TRBV28 and TRBJ2-7, with 8 bases identical to TRBD2. Unmatched junction bases numbered 7, after V lost 0 bases and J lost 3 bases. Germline CDR1 is MDHEN and CDR2 is SYDVKM. The CDR3 runs 16 residues.